The 8 T cell receptor beta chains listed next were all sequenced from one sample in a study of T cells in Graves' hyperthyroidism and ophthalmopathy. TCR beta CDR3 regions were amplified from RNA. First-round RT-PCR of the TCR CDR3 relied on the HTBI primer set. Each CDR3 protein gets one entry after TCRdb re-called the multiplex PCR reads with MiXCR. The repertoire holds over 550,000 distinct CDR3 sequences, with 16% as singletons. Material for sequencing was blood. The receptor set was obtained from a woman younger than 30 with Graves' hyperthyroidism.

The table lists this clonotype with many counts. The chain has TRBV5-1 and TRBJ2-7, with D uncertain. The V gene's germline CDR1 is SGHRS and CDR2 YFSETQ. V lost 7 bases and J lost 0, with 11 bases in between. This CDR3 is built from 13 residues. CDR3 in DNA: TGCGCCAGCCGTCGAGTAGCCTCCTACGAGCAGTACTTC. Translating gives CASRRVASYEQYF.

Concerning this clonotype: A much more abundant neighbour one base away suggests this may be a read error. The rearrangement joins TRBV7-2 to TRBJ1-4; D gene unclear. Germline V CDR1 and CDR2: SGHTA, FQGNSA. The CDR3 has 14 residues. CDR3 coding DNA: TGTGCCAGCAGCTTAGGAGGGCTTTGGGAAAACCTGTTTTTT. Amino acids: CASSLGGLWENLFF.

The chain links TRBV11-3 to TRBJ2-3, with TRBD2 matching over 9 bases. V lost 0 bases to trimming and J lost 3 bases; unmatched junction nucleotides: 4. Germline CDR1 and CDR2: SGHNT and YENEEA. This CDR3 has 16 residues. CDR3 DNA sequence: TGTGCCAGCAGCTTAGATGGCGGGGGGGGTACAGATACGCAGTATTTT. As protein: CASSLDGGGGTDTQYF.

The chain uses TRBV4-3 and TRBJ1-6; D is perhaps TRBD1 (6 bases). Deletions cut 0 bases from V and 11 bases from J, with 14 bases between. The germline V gene encodes CDR1 LGHNA and CDR2 YSLEER. The CDR3 covers 15 residues. CDR3 residues: CASSQDPGRGPPLHF. The CDR3 DNA reads as TGCGCCAGCAGCCAAGATCCCGGCAGGGGACCACCCCTCCACTTT.

This clonotype came up a few times. V usage is TRBV19 and J usage is TRBJ1-2; 9 nucleotides line up with TRBD1. V lost 4 bases, J lost 2 bases, and 11 bases stayed unmatched. CDR1 and CDR2 from the germline V gene are LNHDA and SQIVND (reference sequence). This CDR3 spans 17 amino acids. The CDR3 spells CASSTLDRGEYNYGYTF. The CDR3, as DNA: TGTGCCAGTAGTACCCTGGACAGGGGCGAATACAACTATGGCTACACCTTC.

This clonotype was counted ten times or more. This rearrangement joins TRBV27 to TRBJ1-1; D is ambiguous. Trimming left V 5 bases short and J 4 bases short, with 17 bases between. CDR3 size: 15 residues. Germline-derived CDR1 and CDR2 are MNHEY and SMNVEV (reference sequence). In DNA, the CDR3 is TGTGCCAGCAGTAAGCCGGGCGGGAGGAGCACTGAAGCTTTCTTT. It yields the protein CASSKPGGRSTEAFF.

The chain joins TRBV29-1 to TRBJ2-7, with 8 bases aligning to TRBD2. CDR3 length: 16 residues. J lost 0 bases, V lost 1 base, and 8 bases had no gene match. Germline CDR1 is SQVTM and CDR2 is ANQGSEA. This chain's CDR3 is CSVEGTSGKSSYEQYF. The CDR3 bases are TGCAGCGTTGAAGGTACTAGCGGCAAAAGCTCCTACGAGCAGTACTTC.

This clonotype was seen only a few times. The chain combines TRBV7-6 with TRBJ2-7; tentative D call: TRBD1 (5 bases). The CDR3 consists of 15 residues. Trimming pared 2 bases from V and 2 bases from J, leaving 13 bases between. Germline V gives CDR1 SGHVS, CDR2 FNYEAQ. The CDR3 loop reads CASSLSQGPTYEQYF. CDR3 in DNA: TGTGCCAGCAGCTTATCCCAGGGCCCTACCTACGAGCAGTACTTC.